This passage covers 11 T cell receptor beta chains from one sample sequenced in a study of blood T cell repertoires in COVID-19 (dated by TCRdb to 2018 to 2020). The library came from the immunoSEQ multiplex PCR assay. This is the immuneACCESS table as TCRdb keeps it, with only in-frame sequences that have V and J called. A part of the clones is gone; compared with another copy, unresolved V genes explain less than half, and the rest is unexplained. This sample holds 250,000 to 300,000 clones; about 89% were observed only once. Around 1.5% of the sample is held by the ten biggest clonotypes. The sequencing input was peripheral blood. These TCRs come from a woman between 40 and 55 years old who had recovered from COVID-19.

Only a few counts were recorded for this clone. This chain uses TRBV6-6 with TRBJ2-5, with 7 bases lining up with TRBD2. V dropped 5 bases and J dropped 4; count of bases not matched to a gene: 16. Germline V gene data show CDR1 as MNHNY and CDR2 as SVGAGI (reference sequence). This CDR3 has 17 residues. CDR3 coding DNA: TGTGCCAGCAGTCACGCGTACCGACAGCCGGGGGGAGAGACCCAGTACTTC. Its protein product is CASSHAYRQPGGETQYF.

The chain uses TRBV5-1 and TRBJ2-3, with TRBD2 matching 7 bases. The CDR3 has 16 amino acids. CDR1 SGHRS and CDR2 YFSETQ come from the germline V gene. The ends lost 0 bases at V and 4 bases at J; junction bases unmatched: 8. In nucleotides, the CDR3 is TGCGCCAGCAGCTTGGTGGCTAGCGGTTCGGCAGATACGCAGTATTTT. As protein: CASSLVASGSADTQYF. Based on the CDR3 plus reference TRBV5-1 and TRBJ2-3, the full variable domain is KAGVTQTPRYLIKTRGQQVTLSCSPISGHRSVSWYQQTPGQGLQFLFEYFSETQRNKGNFPGRFSGRQFSNSRSEMNVSTLELGDSALYLCASSLVASGSADTQYFGPGTRLTVL.

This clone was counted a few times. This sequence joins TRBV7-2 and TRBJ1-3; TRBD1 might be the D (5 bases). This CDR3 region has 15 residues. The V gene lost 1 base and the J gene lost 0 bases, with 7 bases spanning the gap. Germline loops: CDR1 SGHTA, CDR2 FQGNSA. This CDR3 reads CASSLGRGSGNTIYF. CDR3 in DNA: TGTGCCAGCAGCTTAGGAAGGGGCTCTGGAAACACCATATATTTT.

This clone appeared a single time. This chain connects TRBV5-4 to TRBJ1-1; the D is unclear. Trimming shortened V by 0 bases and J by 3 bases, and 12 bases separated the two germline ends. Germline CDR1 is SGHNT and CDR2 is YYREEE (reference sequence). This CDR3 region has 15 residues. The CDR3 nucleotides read TGTGCCAGCAGCTTGGCCGGGAGTTCGGACACTGAAGCTTTCTTT. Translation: CASSLAGSSDTEAFF.

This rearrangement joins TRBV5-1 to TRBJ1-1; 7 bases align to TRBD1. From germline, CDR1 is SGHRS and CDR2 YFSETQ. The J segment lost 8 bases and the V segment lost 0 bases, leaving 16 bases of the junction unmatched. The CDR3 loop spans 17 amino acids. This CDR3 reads CASSLEMAGQSAAEAFF. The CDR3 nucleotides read TGCGCCAGCAGCTTGGAAATGGCGGGACAGAGCGCGGCGGAAGCTTTCTTT.

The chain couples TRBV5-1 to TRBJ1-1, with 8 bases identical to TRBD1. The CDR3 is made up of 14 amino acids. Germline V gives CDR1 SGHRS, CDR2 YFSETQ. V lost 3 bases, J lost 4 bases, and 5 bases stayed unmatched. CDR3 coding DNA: TGCGCCAGCAGCTACAACAGGGGGACCACTGAAGCTTTCTTT. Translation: CASSYNRGTTEAFF.

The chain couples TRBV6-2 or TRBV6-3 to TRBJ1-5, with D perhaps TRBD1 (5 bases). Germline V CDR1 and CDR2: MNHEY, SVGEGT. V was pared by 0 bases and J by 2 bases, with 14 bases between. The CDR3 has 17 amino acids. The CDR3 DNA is TGTGCCAGCAGTTACTCGATGGGACTCCCAGGCAATCAGCCCCAGCATTTT. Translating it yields CASSYSMGLPGNQPQHF.

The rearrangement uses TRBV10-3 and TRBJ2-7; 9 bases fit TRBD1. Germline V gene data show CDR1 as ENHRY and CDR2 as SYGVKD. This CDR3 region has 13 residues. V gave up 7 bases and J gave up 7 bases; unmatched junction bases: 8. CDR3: CAITTDRGGEQYF. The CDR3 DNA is TGTGCCATCACGACGGACAGGGGAGGTGAGCAGTACTTC.

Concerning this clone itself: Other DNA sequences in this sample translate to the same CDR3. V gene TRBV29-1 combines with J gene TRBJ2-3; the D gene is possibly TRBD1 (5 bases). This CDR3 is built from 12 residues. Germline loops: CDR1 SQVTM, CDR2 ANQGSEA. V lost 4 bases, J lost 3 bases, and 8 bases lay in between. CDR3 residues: CSVGRVTDTQYF. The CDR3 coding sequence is TGCAGCGTTGGCAGGGTGACAGATACGCAGTATTTT.

The CDR3 region has the DNA TGCGCCAGCAGTCCAACTACACGGCCCCAGCATTTT. Protein: CASSPTTRPQHF. The chain combines TRBV10-1 with TRBJ1-5; D unclear. This CDR3 has 12 amino acids. Germline CDR1 and CDR2: WNHNN and SYGVQD (reference sequence). Between the trimmed V and J ends, which lost 5 bases and 9 bases, there was a span of 11 bases.

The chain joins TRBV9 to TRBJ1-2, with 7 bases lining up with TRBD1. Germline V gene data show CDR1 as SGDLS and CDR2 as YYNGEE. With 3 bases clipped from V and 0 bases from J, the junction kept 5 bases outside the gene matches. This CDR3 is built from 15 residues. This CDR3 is CASSAGDSPNYGYTF. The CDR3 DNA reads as TGTGCCAGCAGCGCGGGGGACAGCCCTAACTATGGCTACACCTTC.